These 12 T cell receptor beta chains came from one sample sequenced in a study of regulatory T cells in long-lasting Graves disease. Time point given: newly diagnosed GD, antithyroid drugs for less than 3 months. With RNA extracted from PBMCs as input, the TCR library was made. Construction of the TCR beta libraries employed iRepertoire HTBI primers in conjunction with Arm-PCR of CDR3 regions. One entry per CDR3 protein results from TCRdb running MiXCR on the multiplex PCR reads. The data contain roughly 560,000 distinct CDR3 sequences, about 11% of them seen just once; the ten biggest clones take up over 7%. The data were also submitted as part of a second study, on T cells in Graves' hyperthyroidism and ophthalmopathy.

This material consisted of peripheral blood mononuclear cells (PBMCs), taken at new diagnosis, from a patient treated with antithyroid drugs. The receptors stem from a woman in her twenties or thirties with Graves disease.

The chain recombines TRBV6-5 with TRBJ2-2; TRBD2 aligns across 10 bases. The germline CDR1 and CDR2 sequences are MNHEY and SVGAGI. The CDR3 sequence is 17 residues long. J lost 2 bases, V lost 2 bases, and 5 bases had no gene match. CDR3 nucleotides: TGTGCCAGCAGTTACCACCGGACTAGCGGAAACACCGGGGAGCTGTTTTTT. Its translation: CASSYHRTSGNTGELFF.

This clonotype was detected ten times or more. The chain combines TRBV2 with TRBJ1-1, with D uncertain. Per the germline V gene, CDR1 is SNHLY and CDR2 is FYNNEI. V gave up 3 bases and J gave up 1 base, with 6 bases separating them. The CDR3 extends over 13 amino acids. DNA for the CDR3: TGTGCCAGCAGTGATTGGGAGAACACTGAAGCTTTCTTT. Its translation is CASSDWENTEAFF.

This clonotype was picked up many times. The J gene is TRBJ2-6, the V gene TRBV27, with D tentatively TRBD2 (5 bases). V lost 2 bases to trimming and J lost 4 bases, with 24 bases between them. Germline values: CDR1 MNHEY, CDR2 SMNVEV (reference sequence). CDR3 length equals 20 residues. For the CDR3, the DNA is TGTGCCAGCAGTTTAAGAGCCGGTAGCGTCAACTGGGTAGGGGCCAACGTCCTGACTTTC. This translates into CASSLRAGSVNWVGANVLTF.

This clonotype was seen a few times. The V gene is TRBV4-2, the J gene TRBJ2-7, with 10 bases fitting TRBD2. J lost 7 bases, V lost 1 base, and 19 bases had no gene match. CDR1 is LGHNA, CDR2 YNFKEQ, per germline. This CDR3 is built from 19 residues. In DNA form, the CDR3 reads TGTGCCAGCAGCCAAGGGCGAGGGTATAAGAGCGGGAGGGAACAAGAGCAGTACTTC. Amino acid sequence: CASSQGRGYKSGREQEQYF.

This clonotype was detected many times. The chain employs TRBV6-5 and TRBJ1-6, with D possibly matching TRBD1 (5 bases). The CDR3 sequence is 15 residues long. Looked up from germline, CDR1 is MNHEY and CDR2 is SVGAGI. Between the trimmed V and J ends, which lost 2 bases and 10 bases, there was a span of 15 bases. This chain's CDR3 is CASSYRGPTGSPLHF. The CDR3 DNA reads TGTGCCAGCAGTTACAGGGGCCCCACTGGGTCACCCCTCCACTTT.

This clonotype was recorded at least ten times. This chain's CDR3 is CASSTYTANYGYTF. The CDR3 DNA reads TGTGCCAGCAGCACATACACTGCTAACTATGGCTACACCTTC. The J gene is TRBJ1-2, the V gene TRBV7-2; no clear D. The CDR3 runs 14 residues. V lost 5 bases and J 0 bases, leaving 10 bases between the germline ends. Germline-derived CDR1 and CDR2 are SGHTA and FQGNSA.

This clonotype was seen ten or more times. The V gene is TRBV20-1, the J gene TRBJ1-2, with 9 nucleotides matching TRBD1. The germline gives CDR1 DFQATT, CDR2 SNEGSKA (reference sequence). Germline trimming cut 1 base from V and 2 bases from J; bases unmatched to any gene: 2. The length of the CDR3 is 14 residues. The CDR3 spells CSARVGQGNYGYTF. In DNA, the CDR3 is TGCAGTGCTAGAGTCGGACAGGGGAACTATGGCTACACCTTC.

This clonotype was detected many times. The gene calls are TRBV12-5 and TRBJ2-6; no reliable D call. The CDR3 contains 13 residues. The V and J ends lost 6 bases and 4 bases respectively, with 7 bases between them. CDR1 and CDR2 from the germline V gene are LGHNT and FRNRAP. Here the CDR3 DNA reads TGTGCTAGTGGCGTTTTCGGGGCCAACGTCCTGACTTTC. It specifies CASGVFGANVLTF.

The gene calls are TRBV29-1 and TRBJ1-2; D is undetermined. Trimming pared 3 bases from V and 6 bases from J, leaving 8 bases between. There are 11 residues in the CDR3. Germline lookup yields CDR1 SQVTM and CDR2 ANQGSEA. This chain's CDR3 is CSVEATDGYTF. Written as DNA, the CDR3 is TGCAGCGTTGAGGCCACCGATGGCTACACCTTC.

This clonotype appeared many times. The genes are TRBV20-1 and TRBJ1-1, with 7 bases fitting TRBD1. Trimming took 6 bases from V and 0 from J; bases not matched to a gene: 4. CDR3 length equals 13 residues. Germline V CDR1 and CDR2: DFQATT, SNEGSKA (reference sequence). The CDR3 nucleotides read TGCAGTGCCCCACAGGGGTTGAACACTGAAGCTTTCTTT. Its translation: CSAPQGLNTEAFF.

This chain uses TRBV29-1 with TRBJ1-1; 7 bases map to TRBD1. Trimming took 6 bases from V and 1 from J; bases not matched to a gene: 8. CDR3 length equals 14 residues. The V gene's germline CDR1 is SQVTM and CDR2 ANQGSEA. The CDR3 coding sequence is TGCAGCGTGAGGAGGGGGCAGGGGAACACTGAAGCTTTCTTT. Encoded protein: CSVRRGQGNTEAFF.

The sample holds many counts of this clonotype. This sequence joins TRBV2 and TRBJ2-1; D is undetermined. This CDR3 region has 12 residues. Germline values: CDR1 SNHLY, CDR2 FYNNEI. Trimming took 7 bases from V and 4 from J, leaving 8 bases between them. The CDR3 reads CASKFEYNEQFF. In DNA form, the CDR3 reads TGTGCCAGCAAATTCGAATACAATGAGCAGTTCTTC.